Each of the 19 T cell receptor beta chains below was sequenced from the same sample in a study of shared clonotypes between healthy human individuals. Sequencing was performed with immunoSEQ multiplex PCR; in TCRdb, only in-frame clones are kept and a portion is missing. The sample yields around 2.5 million clones, over 85% seen once. The sample comprised naive CD4+ T cells from PBMCs. Subset reported: CD45RA+ positively selected. The receptors stem from a man aged 18-30 years in good health. Some clones in this sample may be carry-over from other donors' samples.

The chain combines TRBV19 with TRBJ2-5; perhaps D is TRBD1 or TRBD2 (6 bases each). V lost 3 bases and J 9 bases, leaving 23 bases between the germline ends. CDR3 size: 16 residues. The germline gives CDR1 LNHDA, CDR2 SQIVND (reference sequence). CDR3 sequence: CASSMVQGSLAGPQYF. The DNA of the CDR3 is TGTGCCAGTAGTATGGTACAGGGCAGCCTCGCGGGGCCCCAGTACTTC.

The genes are TRBV30 and TRBJ2-5; TRBD2 is a possible D gene (5 bases). V lost 0 bases, J lost 9 bases, and 11 bases lay in between. Germline V gives CDR1 GTSNPN, CDR2 SVGIG (reference sequence). The CDR3 has 12 residues. CDR3 sequence: CAWSVPSGSQYF. Written as DNA, the CDR3 is TGTGCCTGGAGTGTCCCCTCGGGGTCCCAGTACTTC.

The chain uses TRBV19 and TRBJ1-5; tentative D call: TRBD1 (5 bases). CDR1 LNHDA and CDR2 SQIVND come from the germline V gene (reference sequence). V lost 4 bases and J 10 bases, leaving 20 bases between the germline ends. The CDR3 extends over 15 amino acids. The CDR3 loop is CASSRGTGRKQPQHF. The CDR3 DNA sequence: TGTGCCAGTAGTAGGGGAACGGGACGAAAGCAACCCCAGCATTTT. Combining the CDR3 with reference TRBV19 and TRBJ1-5 gives the whole variable domain DGGITQSPKYLFRKEGQNVTLSCEQNLNHDAMYWYRQDPGQGLRLIYYSQIVNDFQKGDIAEGYSVSREKKESFPLTVTSAQKNPTAFYLCASSRGTGRKQPQHFGDGTRLSIL.

The V call is TRBV7-9, the J call TRBJ1-2; D possibly corresponds to TRBD1 (6 bases). Trimming stripped 4 bases from V and 7 bases from J, with 13 bases between. The CDR3 is made up of 13 amino acids. Germline values: CDR1 SEHNR, CDR2 FQNEAQ (reference sequence). This chain's CDR3 is CASSYHGGPGYTF. The CDR3 DNA reads TGTGCCAGCAGCTACCATGGGGGCCCTGGCTACACCTTC.

J is TRBJ1-2 and V is TRBV25-1; no clear D. Deletions cut 4 bases from V and 7 bases from J, with 13 bases between. Germline lookup yields CDR1 MGHDK and CDR2 SYGVNS. The CDR3 has 13 residues. As DNA, the CDR3 is TGTGCCAGCAGTGCCCAGCACTTGTCTGGCTACACCTTC. Encoded protein: CASSAQHLSGYTF.

V is TRBV4-2 and J is TRBJ2-1, with 7 positions matching TRBD2. V lost 4 bases to trimming and J lost 7 bases; unmatched junction nucleotides: 10. Germline V gene data show CDR1 as LGHNA and CDR2 as YNFKEQ. The CDR3 length is 15 residues. The CDR3: CASSPRAGASNEQFF. CDR3 sequence (DNA): TGTGCCAGCAGCCCTCGGGCGGGAGCGAGTAATGAGCAGTTCTTC.

The chain combines TRBV20-1 with TRBJ1-1; D is unresolved. The germline V gene has CDR1 DFQATT and CDR2 SNEGSKA (reference sequence). There are 11 residues in the CDR3. V lost 4 bases and J 4 bases, leaving 7 bases between the germline ends. Written as DNA, the CDR3 is TGCAGTGCTACCGAGGCCACTGAAGCTTTCTTT. This codes for CSATEATEAFF.

The J gene is TRBJ1-3, the V gene TRBV7-3, with D possibly matching TRBD1 (6 bases). The CDR3 loop spans 15 amino acids. The germline V gene encodes CDR1 SGHTA and CDR2 FQGTGA. Trimming pared 3 bases from V and 2 bases from J, leaving 11 bases between. The CDR3 DNA reads TGTGCCAGCAGCTTGCAGGGGTATGCTGGAAACACCATATATTTT. Amino acids: CASSLQGYAGNTIYF. Based on the CDR3 plus reference TRBV7-3 and TRBJ1-3, the full variable domain is GAGVSQTPSNKVTEKGKYVELRCDPISGHTALYWYRQSLGQGPEFLIYFQGTGAADDSGLPNDRFFAVRPEGSVSTLKIQRTERGDSAVYLCASSLQGYAGNTIYFGEGSWLTVV.

In its sample, this clone was seen once. This rearrangement joins TRBV7-6 to TRBJ2-7; D is ambiguous. In germline, CDR1 is SGHVS, CDR2 FNYEAQ. There are 13 residues in the CDR3. Deletions cut 1 base from V and 3 bases from J, with 7 bases between. The DNA for the CDR3 is TGTGCCAGCAGCTTAGATAGCCGCTACGAGCAGTACTTC. It is translated as CASSLDSRYEQYF.

This clone has just one count. The chain carries TRBV6-1 and TRBJ1-2; D is perhaps TRBD1 (5 bases). There are 13 residues in the CDR3. Germline loops: CDR1 MNHNS, CDR2 SASEGT. The CDR3 is CAARRLGTYGYTF. The CDR3 DNA follows: TGTGCAGCTCGAAGGCTGGGGACCTATGGCTACACCTTC.

The chain uses TRBV5-4 and TRBJ1-3; unclear D gene. V was cut by 2 bases and J by 7 bases, with 10 bases left in between. The CDR3 is 13 amino acids. Germline-derived CDR1 and CDR2 are SGHNT and YYREEE (reference sequence). The CDR3 region is CASSFADVNTIYF. The CDR3 region has the DNA TGTGCCAGCAGCTTTGCCGACGTGAACACCATATATTTT. Based on the CDR3 plus reference TRBV5-4 and TRBJ1-3, the full variable domain is ETGVTQSPTHLIKTRGQQVTLRCSSQSGHNTVSWYQQALGQGPQFIFQYYREEENGRGNFPPRFSGLQFPNYSSELNVNALELDDSALYLCASSFADVNTIYFGEGSWLTVV.

The CDR3 loop is CASSMVLAGSGELFF. CDR3 nucleotide sequence: TGTGCCAGTAGTATGGTACTAGCGGGATCCGGGGAGCTGTTTTTT. The chain couples TRBV19 to TRBJ2-2; 10 bases are shared with TRBD2. CDR1 is LNHDA and CDR2 is SQIVND in the germline V gene (reference sequence). The CDR3 extends over 15 amino acids. Losses at the gene ends were 3 bases for V and 6 bases for J; bases not matched to a gene: 4.

V gene TRBV5-1 combines with J gene TRBJ2-7; maybe TRBD1 (6 bases). This CDR3 comprises 14 residues. Between the trimmed V and J ends, which lost 1 base and 5 bases, there was a span of 13 bases. From germline, CDR1 is SGHRS and CDR2 YFSETQ. CDR3 protein: CASSLFPGVDEQYF. The CDR3, as DNA: TGCGCCAGCAGCTTGTTCCCAGGGGTTGACGAGCAGTACTTC.

The chain employs TRBV5-8 and TRBJ1-1; weak D call: TRBD1 (6 bases). The germline CDR1 and CDR2 sequences are SGHTS and YDEGEE. V was shortened by 2 bases and J by 6 bases, with 14 bases between the two germline ends. The CDR3 has 14 residues. The CDR3 coding sequence is TGTGCCAGCAGCTTACCACGGGACATCCCTGAAGCTTTCTTT. Protein: CASSLPRDIPEAFF.

The CDR3 DNA reads as TGTGCTAGTGGAATTTATAGCACAGATACGCAGTATTTT. This translates into CASGIYSTDTQYF. This chain connects TRBV12-5 to TRBJ2-3; D gene uncertain. The CDR3 totals 13 residues. V was trimmed by 6 bases and J by 0 bases, leaving 7 bases between them. The germline V gene has CDR1 LGHNT and CDR2 FRNRAP.

This clone appeared a single time. The rearrangement links TRBV7-8 to TRBJ2-7, with D perhaps TRBD2 (7 bases). CDR1 and CDR2 (germline): SGHVS, FQNEAQ. V was clipped by 3 bases and J by 1 base, with 13 bases between them. The CDR3 runs to 15 residues. CDR3 DNA: TGTGCCAGCAGCTTGACAGGACTAGGTTCCTACGAGCAGTACTTC. It is translated as CASSLTGLGSYEQYF.

This clone was recorded once. This sample also contains other DNA sequences that code for the same CDR3. The chain uses TRBV27 and TRBJ1-2, with a possible D match to TRBD1 (5 bases). V was shortened by 0 bases and J by 2 bases, with 10 bases between the two germline ends. The germline CDR1 and CDR2 sequences are MNHEY and SMNVEV (reference sequence). CDR3 length equals 15 residues. For the CDR3, the DNA is TGTGCCAGCAGTTTATCCAGACAGACGAACTATGGCTACACCTTC. Its translation: CASSLSRQTNYGYTF.

This sequence joins TRBV11-2 and TRBJ1-5; D uncertain. Trimming stripped 4 bases from V and 5 bases from J, with 12 bases between. The CDR3 length is 14 residues. Germline assignment: CDR1 SGHAT and CDR2 FQNNGV. The CDR3 DNA reads TGTGCCAGCAGCTCCCCCCCCGAGGATCAGCCCCAGCATTTT. Its protein product is CASSSPPEDQPQHF.

The J gene is TRBJ1-4, the V gene TRBV19; D might be TRBD1 (6 bases). CDR1 LNHDA and CDR2 SQIVND come from the germline V gene (reference sequence). The length of the CDR3 is 13 residues. Trimming removed 7 bases from V and 5 bases from J, with 11 bases in between. The CDR3 DNA follows: TGTGCCAGTAAGAGACAGGCCAATGAAAAACTGTTTTTT. Protein product: CASKRQANEKLFF.